A single sample gave rise to the 30 T cell receptor beta chains below, sequenced in a study of T cell changes during pregnancy in multiple sclerosis. Profiling relied on immunoSEQ multiplex PCR, and the TCRdb table lists in-frame clones only, not all of them. This sample has around 30,000 clones; more than 85% occur once, and the top ten carry approximately 0.41%. Sequencing was performed on CD4+ T cells from peripheral blood mononuclear cells, taken after pregnancy. Receptor source: a female donor with multiple sclerosis, enrolled in a pregnancy study.

The chain carries TRBV4-1 and TRBJ1-3; D is unclear. The CDR3 spans 15 residues. Trimming left V 11 bases short and J 4 bases short, with 21 bases between. Germline CDR1 MGHRA, CDR2 YSYEKL. The CDR3 region has the DNA TGCGCCCACAGCGGGTCCGTCCTGCCCGGAAACACCATATATTTT. This gives the protein CAHSGSVLPGNTIYF.

In DNA, the CDR3 is TGTGCCTGGAGTGTTCGTAGCAATCAGCCCCAGCATTTT. It is translated as CAWSVRSNQPQHF. This chain joins TRBV30 and TRBJ1-5; no clear D. Germline loops: CDR1 GTSNPN, CDR2 SVGIG (reference sequence). The V end lost 0 bases, the J end lost 0 bases, and 3 bases lay between the germline ends. The CDR3 spans 13 residues.

The rearrangement uses TRBV6-6 and TRBJ2-3; no clear D gene. V lost 6 bases and J lost 3, with 7 bases in between. CDR3 length: 12 amino acids. Germline loops: CDR1 MNHNY, CDR2 SVGAGI (reference sequence). The CDR3 nucleotides read TGTGCCAGCAGCCGGAGTACAGATACGCAGTATTTT. Its protein is CASSRSTDTQYF.

This chain joins TRBV10-3 and TRBJ2-7, with a weak D call TRBD1 (5 bases). CDR3 length: 13 amino acids. The ends were cut back, 6 bases at V and 4 bases at J, with 13 bases in the middle. CDR1 ENHRY and CDR2 SYGVKD come from the germline V gene. The CDR3 protein is CAISVGQGYEQYF. DNA for the CDR3: TGTGCCATCAGCGTCGGGCAGGGTTACGAGCAGTACTTC.

The chain uses TRBV11-2 and TRBJ2-6, with D possibly being TRBD1 (6 bases). V shed 4 bases and J shed 1 base, with 14 bases lying between them. This CDR3 has 17 amino acids. From germline, CDR1 is SGHAT and CDR2 FQNNGV. DNA of the CDR3: TGTGCCAGCAGCTCGTCAGGGGTTCGGTCTGGGGCCAACGTCCTGACTTTC. Translation: CASSSSGVRSGANVLTF. The full variable domain, in which reference TRBV11-2 and TRBJ2-6 provide the parts outside the CDR3, is EAGVAQSPRYKIIEKRQSVAFWCNPISGHATLYWYQQILGQGPKLLIQFQNNGVVDDSQLPKDRFSAERLKGVDSTLKIQPAKLEDSAVYLCASSSSGVRSGANVLTFGAGSRLTVL.

The chain employs TRBV7-7 and TRBJ2-5; 13 nucleotides agree with TRBD2. V dropped 3 bases and J dropped 3; count of bases not matched to a gene: 1. CDR1 SSHAT and CDR2 FNYEAQ come from the germline V gene (reference sequence). CDR3 length: 15 residues. The CDR3 DNA reads as TGTGCCAGCAGCTTTGGGACTAGCGGGGAAGAGACCCAGTACTTC. This codes for CASSFGTSGEETQYF.

The chain combines TRBV4-1 with TRBJ2-6, with D maybe TRBD1 (5 bases). The CDR3 spans 18 residues. Germline loops: CDR1 MGHRA, CDR2 YSYEKL. Trimming removed 2 bases at V and 0 bases at J, with 14 bases between. The CDR3 spells CASSQSETASSGANVLTF. The CDR3 nucleotides are TGCGCCAGCAGCCAATCGGAGACAGCCAGCTCTGGGGCCAACGTCCTGACTTTC.

This clone has only a few counts. One end of the junction does not line up with germline, which may come from a read error. The V and J genes are TRBV14 and TRBJ1-2, with 11 bases identical to TRBD1. The CDR3 sequence is 12 residues long. Germline V CDR1 and CDR2: SGHDN, FVKESK. The DNA of the CDR3 is TGTGCCAGCAGCCTGGGACAGGGGGACGAAGCCTTC. Translating it yields CASSLGQGDEAF.

J is TRBJ2-3 and V is TRBV4-1; 7 positions match TRBD2. Germline-derived CDR1 and CDR2 are MGHRA and YSYEKL. The CDR3 has 16 amino acids. V shed 4 bases, J shed 0 bases, and the junction held 7 bases outside the gene matches. CDR3 in amino acids: CASSPGLGTSTDTQYF. DNA of the CDR3: TGCGCCAGCAGCCCCGGACTAGGGACTAGCACAGATACGCAGTATTTT.

CDR3 sequence (DNA): TGTGCCAGCAGCAAAGGAACGGGGACTACCAAAAGCTCTGGGGCCAACGTCCTGACTTTC. Its protein is CASSKGTGTTKSSGANVLTF. The gene calls are TRBV21-1 and TRBJ2-6; TRBD2, as called in the table, went unchecked against the DNA. TRBV21-1 is a recognized pseudogene. This CDR3 comprises 20 residues.

The rearrangement links TRBV5-1 to TRBJ1-1; a possible D gene is TRBD1 (6 bases). The germline V gene has CDR1 SGHRS and CDR2 YFSETQ. The CDR3 is made up of 15 amino acids. The germline V and J ends were trimmed by 1 base and 0 bases, with 10 bases remaining between them. The CDR3 sequence: CASSLFGQLNTEAFF. Written as DNA, the CDR3 is TGCGCCAGCAGCTTGTTCGGACAGTTGAACACTGAAGCTTTCTTT.

This chain connects TRBV5-6 to TRBJ2-1; 12 nucleotides match TRBD2. Germline CDR1 SGHDT, CDR2 YYEEEE. V was clipped by 0 bases and J by 10 bases; unmatched bases: 5. This CDR3 comprises 15 residues. The CDR3 here is CASSLDLAGGAEQFF. CDR3 DNA sequence: TGTGCCAGCAGCTTGGATCTAGCGGGGGGGGCGGAGCAGTTCTTC.

This clone was found once. This sequence joins TRBV10-3 and TRBJ2-7; 9 bases fit TRBD1. Germline V CDR1 and CDR2: ENHRY, SYGVKD. After removal of 0 bases from V and 2 bases from J, the junction contained 5 bases not matched to a gene. The CDR3 runs 16 residues. DNA for the CDR3: TGTGCCATCAGTGAGTCTCGGGGACAGGGTCCCTACGAGCAGTACTTC. Translated: CAISESRGQGPYEQYF.

V gene TRBV20-1 combines with J gene TRBJ2-5; D unresolved. The end of the DNA is better explained by TRBJ2-7, so the J call may be wrong. Germline CDR1 reads DFQATT; CDR2 reads SNEGSKA (reference sequence). The CDR3 runs to 11 residues. This CDR3 is CSASPSYEQYF. In nucleotides, the CDR3 is TGCAGTGCTAGCCCATCCTACGAGCAGTACTTC.

The chain has TRBV19 and TRBJ1-1, with unresolved D. Trimming shortened V by 2 bases and J by 2 bases, and 15 bases separated the two germline ends. In germline, CDR1 is LNHDA, CDR2 SQIVND (reference sequence). The CDR3 loop spans 16 amino acids. In DNA form, the CDR3 reads TGTGCCAGTAGTATAACCTCCTCACAGAGAAACACTGAAGCTTTCTTT. This gives the protein CASSITSSQRNTEAFF.

The chain combines TRBV4-2 with TRBJ2-1; TRBD2 might be the D (5 bases). The germline gives CDR1 LGHNA, CDR2 YNFKEQ. Trimming removed 0 bases at V and 0 bases at J, with 12 bases between. The CDR3 loop spans 17 amino acids. The CDR3 nucleotides are TGTGCCAGCAGCCAAGAATTCCTAGCTCGCTCCTACAATGAGCAGTTCTTC. Translated, it gives CASSQEFLARSYNEQFF.

This chain connects TRBV7-9 to TRBJ1-1, with D unresolved. Per the germline V gene, CDR1 is SEHNR and CDR2 is FQNEAQ (reference sequence). Trimming removed 7 bases from V and 1 base from J, with 7 bases in between. This CDR3 has 12 amino acids. This CDR3 reads CASNRQNTEAFF. CDR3 in DNA: TGTGCCAGCAACCGACAGAACACTGAAGCTTTCTTT.

The rearrangement uses TRBV15 and TRBJ1-5; possibly TRBD1 for D (6 bases). CDR1 and CDR2 (germline): LNHNV, YYDKDF (reference sequence). This CDR3 is 15 amino acids long. V was clipped by 0 bases and J by 3 bases, with 9 bases between them. This chain's CDR3 is CATSRDQGNNQPQHF. The CDR3 nucleotides are TGTGCCACCAGCAGAGATCAGGGGAACAATCAGCCCCAGCATTTT.

The V and J genes are TRBV7-9 and TRBJ2-1, with 13 positions matching TRBD2. V lost 6 bases and J lost 9; bases outside the gene matches: 8. The germline gives CDR1 SEHNR, CDR2 FQNEAQ (reference sequence). The CDR3 contains 15 residues. Here the CDR3 DNA reads TGTGCCAGCAGATTGGGACTAGCGGGAACATTTGAGCAGTTCTTC. It is translated as CASRLGLAGTFEQFF.

The chain links TRBV30 to TRBJ2-3, with 7 bases matching TRBD2. Germline assignment: CDR1 GTSNPN and CDR2 SVGIG (reference sequence). The CDR3 consists of 11 residues. Trimming cost V 2 bases and J 14 bases; bases outside gene matches: 7. The CDR3 DNA reads as TGTGCCTGGAGTCGTAGCGGGTCACCGTATTTT. This sequence encodes CAWSRSGSPYF.

The chain couples TRBV6-1 to TRBJ2-1; D uncertain. The V end lost 3 bases, the J end lost 1 base, and 10 bases lay between the germline ends. Germline loops: CDR1 MNHNS, CDR2 SASEGT. This CDR3 spans 15 amino acids. CDR3 DNA sequence: TGTGCCAGCAGTGATCCAGGTGGGTCCTACAATGAGCAGTTCTTC. As protein: CASSDPGGSYNEQFF.

The chain recombines TRBV5-8 with TRBJ2-5; 12 positions match TRBD1. V trimming: 0 bases; J trimming: 5 bases; junction bases outside the gene matches: 5. Per germline, CDR1 SGHTS and CDR2 YDEGEE. This CDR3 comprises 16 residues. CDR3 DNA: TGTGCCAGCAGCTTGGGGGGACAGGGGGCTTTGGAGACCCAGTACTTC. The encoded protein is CASSLGGQGALETQYF.

The chain carries TRBV27 and TRBJ2-1; D is perhaps TRBD2 (5 bases). CDR1 MNHEY and CDR2 SMNVEV come from the germline V gene (reference sequence). Trimming removed 5 bases at V and 2 bases at J, with 16 bases between. CDR3 length equals 16 residues. The CDR3 DNA follows: TGTGCCAGCAGTCCCTCGGACTTCGACACCTACAATGAGCAGTTCTTC. Its protein is CASSPSDFDTYNEQFF.

This clone appeared a single time. J is TRBJ2-3 and V is TRBV4-2; 8 bases match TRBD2. The ends lost 9 bases at V and 4 bases at J; junction bases unmatched: 3. The CDR3 loop spans 12 amino acids. Germline assignment: CDR1 LGHNA and CDR2 YNFKEQ. CDR3 loop: CASRGGADTQYF. As DNA, the CDR3 is TGTGCCAGTCGGGGGGGCGCAGATACGCAGTATTTT.

The V call is TRBV7-2, the J call TRBJ1-3, with a tentative D call TRBD1 (5 bases). From germline, CDR1 is SGHTA and CDR2 FQGNSA. Trimming removed 2 bases from V and 5 bases from J, with 16 bases in between. The CDR3 extends over 16 amino acids. The CDR3 DNA reads TGTGCCAGCAGCTTACTCGGGGGGGGTGAGCGAAACACCATATATTTT. Protein sequence: CASSLLGGGERNTIYF.

The chain uses TRBV25-1 and TRBJ1-6, with D possibly being TRBD1 (5 bases). This CDR3 comprises 15 residues. V shed 8 bases and J shed 6 bases, with 17 bases lying between them. From germline, CDR1 is MGHDK and CDR2 SYGVNS. The DNA of the CDR3 is TGTGCCAGCGGAGAGAGGGCGGGGGTTAATTCACCCCTCCACTTT. As protein: CASGERAGVNSPLHF.

The chain has TRBV28 and TRBJ2-3, with D perhaps TRBD2 (5 bases). This CDR3 is 11 amino acids long. V was clipped by 8 bases and J by 4 bases, with 7 bases between them. From germline, CDR1 is MDHEN and CDR2 SYDVKM. The CDR3 spells CASERSDTQYF. The CDR3, as DNA: TGTGCCAGCGAGCGGTCAGATACGCAGTATTTT.

This sequence joins TRBV5-1 and TRBJ2-7, with a tentative D call TRBD2 (6 bases). The CDR3 is made up of 14 amino acids. Germline assignment: CDR1 SGHRS and CDR2 YFSETQ. V was shortened by 0 bases and J by 5 bases, with 12 bases between the two germline ends. The CDR3 here is CASSLGQGGDEQYF. The CDR3 DNA is TGCGCCAGCAGCTTGGGCCAGGGAGGCGACGAGCAGTACTTC.

This chain joins TRBV30 and TRBJ2-7, with 7 bases that match TRBD2. The CDR3 has 15 residues. The germline gives CDR1 GTSNPN, CDR2 SVGIG (reference sequence). Germline trimming cut 5 bases from V and 2 bases from J; bases unmatched to any gene: 12. CDR3 bases: TGTGCCTGGGGACTAGGCGGCAGGGCTCCCTACGAGCAGTACTTC. Translating gives CAWGLGGRAPYEQYF.

The genes are TRBV6-1 and TRBJ2-6; weak D call: TRBD2 (5 bases). Trimming removed 3 bases from V and 0 bases from J, with 9 bases in between. Germline loops: CDR1 MNHNS, CDR2 SASEGT. This CDR3 spans 16 amino acids. This CDR3 is CASSERTRSGANVLTF. Here the CDR3 DNA reads TGTGCCAGCAGTGAGCGGACTCGCTCTGGGGCCAACGTCCTGACTTTC.